The rows below give T cell receptor beta chains drawn from one sample of a study of cytomegalovirus exposure and HLA in healthy donors. Libraries were prepared by immunoSEQ multiplex PCR; TCRdb keeps only in-frame clonotypes and omits some of them. The table lists some 170,000 clones, just under 80% of them singletons. The sequenced sample consisted of PBMCs. These TCRs come from a man between 18 and 35 years old in good health and CMV-seropositive. Each CDR3 is given with its conserved first and last residue.

j_call cdr3_length v_call cdr3_aa
TRBJ1-4 13 TRBV6-5 CASSRTGIEKLFF
TRBJ2-7 13 TRBV6-1 CASSEATDYEQYF
TRBJ2-7 15 TRBV4-1 CASSQGDYSSYEQYF
TRBJ2-7 12 TRBV5-1 CASSLQGDEQYF
TRBJ2-5 15 TRBV11-2 CASSLEGRGSETQYF
TRBJ2-7 16 TRBV6-5 CASSYSIGRESYEQYF
TRBJ2-5 15 TRBV7-2 CASSWGASVGVAQYF
TRBJ2-7 15 TRBV28 CASSLYDRATYEQYF
TRBJ2-7 13 TRBV5-4 CASSLAAGREQYF
TRBJ2-2 23 TRBV4-2 CASSQFATPHSKPGLVVTGELFF
TRBJ2-1 8 TRBV20-1 CSAEREFF
TRBJ1-2 13 TRBV5-4 CASSLDSWDGYTF
TRBJ2-5 13 TRBV30 CAWSVRERETQYF
TRBJ2-1 15 TRBV9 CASSVAPLPGNEQFF
TRBJ2-1 16 TRBV4-3 CASSLSWERIPNEQFF
TRBJ1-1 16 TRBV5-1 CASSYMTTGSNTEAFF
TRBJ2-5 19 TRBV7-7 CASSLGSEGAGGVLETQYF
TRBJ1-3 15 TRBV19 CASGNRGKAGNTIYF
TRBJ2-7 15 TRBV6-5 CASSSLTGVSYEQYF
TRBJ2-7 13 TRBV13 CASSPGTTYEQYF